This T cell receptor (beta chain) was sequenced in a study of blood T cell repertoires in COVID-19. Participant reports of clinical history set cohort assignment. Using immunoSEQ multiplex PCR, the repertoire was profiled, and TCRdb retains in-frame clones only, with some absent. The data contain fewer than 450,000 clones, roughly 87% of them singletons. Germline-derived CDR1 and CDR2 are SNHLY and FYNNEI. V trimming: 6 bases; J trimming: 6 bases; junction bases outside the gene matches: 4. The CDR3 is 12 amino acids. Source material: PBMCs or T cells enriched from blood (not recorded which). The rearrangement links TRBV2 to TRBJ2-5, with 7 bases lining up with TRBD2. This receptor was identified in a young woman who had recovered from COVID-19. DNA of the CDR3: TGTGCCAGCAGGGGGGGGTCGCAGACCCAGTACTTC. Protein product: CASRGGSQTQYF.